This T cell receptor beta chain is drawn from a study of cytomegalovirus exposure and HLA in healthy donors. Broader study findings: Donors belonging to an Asian-associated ancestry cluster reportedly showed fewer N-insertions in productive TCRs than the 666-donor mean, according to what a later analysis found. Most TCR sequences showed up rarely, but some public TCRs showed up in many donors. The authors enumerated 150 to 200 TCR beta chains as linked to cytomegalovirus.

The CDR3 has 15 amino acids. Germline V lookup: CDR1 MNHEY, CDR2 SVGAGI. Trimming removed 4 bases from V and 1 base from J; junction bases left unmatched: 1. The PCR ran on 60 Vbeta and 13 Jbeta primers. Clones were read by immunoSEQ multiplex PCR, and TCRdb kept only the in-frame ones, dropping some. The sample holds under 150,000 clones, around 63% seen once. This clone occurred a few times. What it binds is unknown. This chain links TRBV6-5 with TRBJ1-1; 12 bases line up with TRBD1. This TCR came from a man in his forties in good health and CMV-seropositive. The sequencing input was PBMCs. In DNA, the CDR3 is TGTGCCAGCAGTTGGGGACAGGGGGCGAACACTGAAGCTTTCTTT. As protein: CASSWGQGANTEAFF.